These T cell receptor beta chains were read from a single sample in a study of T cell clones after liver transplantation. The data were produced by immunoSEQ multiplex PCR, yet TCRdb's version contains in-frame clones alone and is incomplete. Of about 50,000 clones in the sample, 70% to 75% were seen once. The input for sequencing was CD4+ T cells from blood, taken approximately 54 months after liver transplant. Receptors were obtained from a human patient who received a liver transplant. Some T cells may be the graft donor's. Both conserved end residues are part of each CDR3. The D gene is left open where the match is weak. The size of a clone is reported for some rows only, either as once, few or many, or as a class for expanded clones.

V gene,D gene,J gene,clone size,CDR3 DNA,CDR3 protein
TRBV28,-,TRBJ2-1,-,TGTGCCAGCAGTCCACCGGGCGCGGGTTACAATGAGCAGTTCTTC,CASSPPGAGYNEQFF
TRBV30,-,TRBJ1-3,-,TGTGCCTGGAGCGGGAACTCTGGAAACACCATATATTTT,CAWSGNSGNTIYF
TRBV27,TRBD1,TRBJ2-6,-,TGTGCCAGCAGTTCTTGGACAGGGGGCGGGTCTGGGGCCAACGTCCTGACTTTC,CASSSWTGGGSGANVLTF
TRBV5-1,-,TRBJ1-5,-,TGCGCCAGCAGCAGGGAGGGGACGAGCAATCAGCCCCAGCATTTT,CASSREGTSNQPQHF
TRBV6-5,-,TRBJ1-1,-,TGTGCCAGCAGTTTCGCAGGGACCCCTGAAGCTTTCTTT,CASSFAGTPEAFF
TRBV10-2,TRBD2,TRBJ2-2,-,TGCGCCAGCAGTGCCAGCGGGGGGGCCAACGGGGAGCTGTTTTTT,CASSASGGANGELFF
TRBV7-6,-,TRBJ2-7,-,TGTGCCAGCAGCCTAGACGACAGCTCCTACGAGCAGTACTTC,CASSLDDSSYEQYF
TRBV7-2,TRBD2,TRBJ2-7,many,TGTGCCAGCAGCTTAGGGGGCAGCGGGGGCACGTACTTC,CASSLGGSGGTYF
TRBV9,TRBD2,TRBJ2-1,-,TGTGCCAGCAGCTCACTAGCGGGGGGGCAGAATGAGCAGTTCTTC,CASSSLAGGQNEQFF
TRBV28,-,TRBJ2-7,-,TGTGCCAGCAGTCTGGTCTACGAGCAGTACTTC,CASSLVYEQYF
TRBV20-1,-,TRBJ2-5,once,TGCAGTGCTAGGATGGGAGAGACCCAGTACTTC,CSARMGETQYF
TRBV6-1,-,TRBJ1-1,few,TGTGCCAGCAGTGTAGAAGTGGGGAACACTGAAGCTTTCTTT,CASSVEVGNTEAFF
TRBV29-1,TRBD1,TRBJ2-7,-,TGCAGCGTTGGCGAGGGGGCCCTCCCGGAGCAGTACTTC,CSVGEGALPEQYF
TRBV5-4,TRBD1,TRBJ2-7,-,TGTGCCAGCAGCTCACGCCGGACAGGCTTTTCCGAGCAGTACTTC,CASSSRRTGFSEQYF
TRBV28,-,TRBJ2-4,-,TGTGCCAGCAGTTCGGGGACTTCTATAGCCAAAAACATTCAGTACTTC,CASSSGTSIAKNIQYF
TRBV9,TRBD1,TRBJ1-5,-,TGTGCCAGCAGCGTAGGACAGGGGGCCGCTCAGCCCCAGCATTTT,CASSVGQGAAQPQHF
TRBV7-8,-,TRBJ1-1,-,TGTGCCAGCAGTCTAATAGGGATGAACACTGAAGCTTTCTTT,CASSLIGMNTEAFF
TRBV18,-,TRBJ2-7,-,TGTGCCAGCGCAACCGGAGGGTACGAGCAGTACTTC,CASATGGYEQYF
TRBV19,-,TRBJ1-5,-,TGTGCCAGTAGTATAGGACATACTAGCAATCAGCCCCAGCATTTT,CASSIGHTSNQPQHF
TRBV5-1,-,TRBJ2-2,-,TGCGCCAGCAGCTTGAAAGGGGGGGCCGGGGAGCTGTTTTTT,CASSLKGGAGELFF
TRBV6-4,TRBD2,TRBJ2-1,-,TGTGCCAGCAGGGATAGCGGGGATACTTACAATGAGCAGTTCTTC,CASRDSGDTYNEQFF
TRBV4-1,TRBD1,TRBJ2-5,-,TGCGCCAGCAGCCAAGTGATAGGCAGGGGGGAGACCCAGTACTTC,CASSQVIGRGETQYF
TRBV9,TRBD1,TRBJ1-6,-,TGTGCCAGCAGTGCTCTACAGGGGGCTTCACCCCTCCACTTT,CASSALQGASPLHF
TRBV10-3,-,TRBJ2-7,once,TGTGCCATCAGTGAGCGCGAGACAGGACACTACGAGCAGTACTTC,CAISERETGHYEQYF
TRBV11-2,-,TRBJ2-5,-,TGTGCCAGCAGCTTAGATAGGGGGGCGGAGACCCAGTACTTC,CASSLDRGAETQYF
TRBV11-2,-,TRBJ2-1,-,TGTGCCAGCAGCCCAAATATACTACAAAAGAGCTCCTACAATGAGCAGTTCTTC,CASSPNILQKSSYNEQFF
TRBV19,-,TRBJ2-1,-,TGTGCCAGCCGATCGGGGGTAGAACAGTTCTTC,CASRSGVEQFF
TRBV5-4,-,TRBJ1-2,-,TGTGCCAGCAGTAAAACAGGGTTAAGCGGCTACACCTTC,CASSKTGLSGYTF
TRBV6-6,-,TRBJ2-3,-,TGTGCCAGCAGCCACACAGATACGCAGTATTTT,CASSHTDTQYF
TRBV5-1,TRBD1,TRBJ2-5,-,TGCGCCAGCAGCTCCGGGTCGGGGACAGAAAGGACCCAGTACTTC,CASSSGSGTERTQYF
TRBV18,-,TRBJ2-3,-,TGTGCCAGCTCACCAGTCGGGGGGCAATCAGATACGCAGTATTTT,CASSPVGGQSDTQYF
TRBV5-4,TRBD2,TRBJ2-7,-,TGTGCCAGCAGGCAAGCGGGGGGGGGCTACGAGCAGTACTTC,CASRQAGGGYEQYF
TRBV2,TRBD1,TRBJ1-4,-,TGTGCCAGCAGTGGCCCCTCGGACAGGCCTTTCCTATCAACTAATGAAAAACTGTTTTTT,CASSGPSDRPFLSTNEKLFF
TRBV19,-,TRBJ2-7,-,TGTGCCAGTTCCGATGGGGTCAACCGCGAGCAGTACTTC,CASSDGVNREQYF
TRBV9,-,TRBJ2-2,-,TGTGCCAGCAGCACGCGATCGAACACCGGGGAGCTGTTTTTT,CASSTRSNTGELFF